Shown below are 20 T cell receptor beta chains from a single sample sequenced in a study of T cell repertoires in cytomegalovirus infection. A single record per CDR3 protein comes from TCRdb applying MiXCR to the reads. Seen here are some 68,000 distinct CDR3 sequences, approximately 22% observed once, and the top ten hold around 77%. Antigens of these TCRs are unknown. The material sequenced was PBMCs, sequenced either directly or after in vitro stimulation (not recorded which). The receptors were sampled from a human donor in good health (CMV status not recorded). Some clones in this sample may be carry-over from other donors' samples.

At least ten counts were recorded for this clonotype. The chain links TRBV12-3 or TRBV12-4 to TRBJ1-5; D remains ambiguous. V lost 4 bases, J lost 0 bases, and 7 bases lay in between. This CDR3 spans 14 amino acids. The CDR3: CASSYHSSNQPQHF. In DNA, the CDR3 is TGTGCCAGCAGTTACCACAGTAGCAATCAGCCCCAGCATTTT.

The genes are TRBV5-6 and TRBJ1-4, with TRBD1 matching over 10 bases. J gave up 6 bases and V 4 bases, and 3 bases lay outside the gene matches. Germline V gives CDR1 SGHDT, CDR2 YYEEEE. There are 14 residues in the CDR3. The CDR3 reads CASSPGQGYEKLFF. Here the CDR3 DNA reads TGTGCCAGCAGCCCGGGACAGGGGTATGAAAAACTGTTTTTT.

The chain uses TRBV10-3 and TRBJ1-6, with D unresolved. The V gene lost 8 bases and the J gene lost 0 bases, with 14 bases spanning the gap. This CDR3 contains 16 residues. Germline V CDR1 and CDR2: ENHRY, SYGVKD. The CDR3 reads CAISTTASSYNSPLHF. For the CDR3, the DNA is TGTGCCATCTCCACCACCGCTTCCTCCTATAATTCACCCCTCCACTTT.

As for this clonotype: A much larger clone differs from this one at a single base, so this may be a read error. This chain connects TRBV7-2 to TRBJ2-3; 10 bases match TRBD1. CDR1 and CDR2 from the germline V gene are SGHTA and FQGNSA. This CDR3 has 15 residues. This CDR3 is CSSSKKTGGADTQYF. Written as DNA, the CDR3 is TGTTCCAGCAGCAAGAAGACAGGGGGCGCGGATACGCAGTATTTT.

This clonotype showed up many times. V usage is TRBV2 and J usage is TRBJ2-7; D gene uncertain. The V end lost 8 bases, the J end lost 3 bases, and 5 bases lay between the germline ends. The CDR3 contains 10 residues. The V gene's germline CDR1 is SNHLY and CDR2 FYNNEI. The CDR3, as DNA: TGTGCCAGCGGATACTACGAGCAGTACGTC. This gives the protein CASGYYEQYV.

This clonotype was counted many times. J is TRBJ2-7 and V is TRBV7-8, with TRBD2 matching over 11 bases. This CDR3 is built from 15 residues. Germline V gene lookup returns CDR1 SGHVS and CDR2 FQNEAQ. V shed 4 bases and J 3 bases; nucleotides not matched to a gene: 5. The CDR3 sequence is CASSWGLAVHYEQYF. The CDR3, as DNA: TGTGCCAGCAGCTGGGGACTAGCGGTTCACTACGAGCAGTACTTC.

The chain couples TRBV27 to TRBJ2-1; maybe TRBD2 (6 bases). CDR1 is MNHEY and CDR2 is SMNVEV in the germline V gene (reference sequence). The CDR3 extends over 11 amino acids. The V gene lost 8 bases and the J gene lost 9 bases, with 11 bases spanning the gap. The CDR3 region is CASGLLREQFF. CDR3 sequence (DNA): TGTGCCAGCGGACTACTCCGTGAGCAGTTCTTC.

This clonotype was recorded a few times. The CDR3 sequence is CASSPGLGGGYEQYV. Here the CDR3 DNA reads TGTGCCAGCAGCCCTGGCCTGGGAGGGGGGTACGAGCAGTACGTC. The chain joins TRBV7-8 to TRBJ2-7; D may be TRBD2 (7 bases). The germline gives CDR1 SGHVS, CDR2 FQNEAQ. Trimming took 5 bases from V and 4 from J, leaving 18 bases between them. The CDR3 extends over 15 amino acids.

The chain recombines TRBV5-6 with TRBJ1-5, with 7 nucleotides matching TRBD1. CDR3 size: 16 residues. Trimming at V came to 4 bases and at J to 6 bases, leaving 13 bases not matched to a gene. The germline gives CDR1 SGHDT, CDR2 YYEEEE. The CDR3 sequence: CASSRRNDRESQPQHF. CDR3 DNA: TGTGCCAGCAGCCGACGGAACGACAGGGAAAGTCAGCCCCAGCATTTT.

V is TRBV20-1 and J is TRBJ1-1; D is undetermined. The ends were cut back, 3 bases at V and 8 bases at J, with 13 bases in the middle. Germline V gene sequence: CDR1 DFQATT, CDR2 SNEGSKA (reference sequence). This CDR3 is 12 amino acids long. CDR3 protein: CSASRLRQEAFF. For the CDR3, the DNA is TGCAGTGCTAGTAGGTTGCGTCAGGAAGCTTTCTTT.

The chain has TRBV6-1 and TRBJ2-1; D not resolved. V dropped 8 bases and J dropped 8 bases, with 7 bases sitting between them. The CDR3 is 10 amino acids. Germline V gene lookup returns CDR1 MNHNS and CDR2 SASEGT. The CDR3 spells CASSSYEQFF. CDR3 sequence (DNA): TGTGCCAGCTCGAGCTATGAGCAGTTCTTC.

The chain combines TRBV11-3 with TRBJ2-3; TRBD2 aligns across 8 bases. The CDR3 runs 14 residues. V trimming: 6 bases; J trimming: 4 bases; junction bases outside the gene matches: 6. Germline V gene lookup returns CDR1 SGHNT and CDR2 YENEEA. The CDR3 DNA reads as TGTGCCAGCAGTAGCGGGATGGGCGCAGATACGCAGTATTTT. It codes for CASSSGMGADTQYF.

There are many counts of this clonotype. CDR3 amino acids: CASSPGTSGKGTQYF. The CDR3, as DNA: TGTGCCAGCAGTCCCGGGACTAGCGGGAAAGGGACCCAGTACTTC. This rearrangement joins TRBV12-3 or TRBV12-4 to TRBJ2-5, with 13 nucleotides matching TRBD2. V shed 5 bases, J shed 7 bases, and the junction held 7 bases outside the gene matches. The CDR3 is made up of 15 amino acids.

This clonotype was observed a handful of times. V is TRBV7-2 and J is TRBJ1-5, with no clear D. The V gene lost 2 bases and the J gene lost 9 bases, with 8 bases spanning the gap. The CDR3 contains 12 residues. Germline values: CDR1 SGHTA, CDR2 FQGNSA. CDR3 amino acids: CASSLSWGPQHF. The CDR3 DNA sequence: TGTGCCAGCAGCTTATCTTGGGGGCCCCAGCATTTT.

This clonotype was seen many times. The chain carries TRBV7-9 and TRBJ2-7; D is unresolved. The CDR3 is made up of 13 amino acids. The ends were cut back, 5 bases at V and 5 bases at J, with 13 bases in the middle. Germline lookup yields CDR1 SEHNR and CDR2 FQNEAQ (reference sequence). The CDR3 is CASSLREQNEQYF. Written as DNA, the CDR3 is TGTGCCAGCAGCCTCCGTGAACAGAACGAGCAGTACTTC.

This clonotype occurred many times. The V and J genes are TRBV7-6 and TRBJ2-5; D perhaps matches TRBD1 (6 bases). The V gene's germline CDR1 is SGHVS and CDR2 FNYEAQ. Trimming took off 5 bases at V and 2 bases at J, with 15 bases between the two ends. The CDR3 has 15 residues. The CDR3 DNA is TGTGCCAGCAGCGCAGGACAGCAGATACAAGAGACCCAGTACTTC. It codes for CASSAGQQIQETQYF.

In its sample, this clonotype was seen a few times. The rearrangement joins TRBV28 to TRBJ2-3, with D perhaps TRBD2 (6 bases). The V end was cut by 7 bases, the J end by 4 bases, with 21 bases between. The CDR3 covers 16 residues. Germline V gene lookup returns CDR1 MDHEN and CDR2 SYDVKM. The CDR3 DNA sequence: TGTGCCAGCATGTCAAAAGGAGGGGCCGGTCCAGATACGCAGTATTTT. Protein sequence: CASMSKGGAGPDTQYF.

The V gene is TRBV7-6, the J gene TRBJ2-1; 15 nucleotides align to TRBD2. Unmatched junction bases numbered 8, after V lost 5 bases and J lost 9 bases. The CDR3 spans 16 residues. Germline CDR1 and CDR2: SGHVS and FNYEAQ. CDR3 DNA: TGTGCCAGCAGCCCAAATACGGGACTAGCGGGAGGTGAGCAGTTCTTC. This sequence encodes CASSPNTGLAGGEQFF.

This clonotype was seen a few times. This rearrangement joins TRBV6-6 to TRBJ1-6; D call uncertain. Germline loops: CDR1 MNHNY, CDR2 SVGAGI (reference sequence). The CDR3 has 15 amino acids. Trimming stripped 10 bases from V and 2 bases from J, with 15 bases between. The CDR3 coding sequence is TGTGCCACCCAAAGCGGGAGAGCCTATAATTCACCCCTCCACTTT. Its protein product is CATQSGRAYNSPLHF.

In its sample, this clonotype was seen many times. The CDR3 sequence is CASSAFWRGLAKNIQYF. As DNA, the CDR3 is TGTGCCAGCAGCGCATTCTGGCGGGGGTTAGCCAAAAACATTCAGTACTTC. The chain employs TRBV7-2 and TRBJ2-4; 7 bases match TRBD2. J gave up 0 bases and V 5 bases, and 10 bases lay outside the gene matches. The germline V gene has CDR1 SGHTA and CDR2 FQGNSA. The CDR3 has 17 residues.